The TCR beta chain described here comes from a study of blood T cell repertoires in COVID-19. This clone was detected only once. This CDR3 contains 14 residues. The V gene lost 1 base and the J gene lost 1 base, with 8 bases spanning the gap. Looked up from germline, CDR1 is SGHNT and CDR2 is YYREEE (reference sequence). Clones were read by immunoSEQ multiplex PCR, and TCRdb kept only the in-frame ones, dropping some. The profile shows around 280,000 clones, roughly 86% of them singletons. The source of this sequence is a man aged 65 to 79 with acute or convalescent COVID-19. Sequencing used peripheral blood. The V gene is TRBV5-4, the J gene TRBJ1-1; D uncertain. The DNA for the CDR3 is TGTGCCAGCAGCTTGACCGGTTCGAACACTGAAGCTTTCTTT. Translated: CASSLTGSNTEAFF.